The clone carrying this T cell receptor beta chain was counted many times. Its antigen is undetermined. This entry is derived from a study of T cells in Graves' hyperthyroidism and ophthalmopathy. Study-level information: Staff took peripheral blood when the initial diagnosis was made, before any treatment began. Study-wide findings and caveats: A model built on 13 V-J features separated ophthalmopathy from stable hyperthyroidism. Within blood appeared most thyroid clonotypes that had expanded above 0.001.

Thyroid ultrasound, orbital computed tomography, clinical symptoms, and serum thyroxine and TRAb underpinned diagnoses. Amplification of TCR beta CDR3 regions was performed using RNA transcripts as template. Initially, a first-round RT-PCR of the TCR CDR3 employed the HTBI primer set. Each CDR3 protein is one row after TCRdb ran MiXCR on the multiplex PCR reads. The sample yields hundreds of thousands of distinct CDR3 sequences, roughly 15% seen once. Trimming left V 0 bases short and J 4 bases short, with 15 bases between. Per germline, CDR1 DFQATT and CDR2 SNEGSKA (reference sequence). CDR3 length equals 15 residues.

This chain joins TRBV20-1 and TRBJ1-1; D ambiguous. This TCR derives from a middle-aged woman with Graves' ophthalmopathy. Sequenced: blood. CDR3 sequence (DNA): TGCAGTGCTAGAGATAATTCGGGAGGTTTCACTGAAGCTTTCTTT. This codes for CSARDNSGGFTEAFF.